A few counts support the clone carrying this T cell receptor (beta chain). The record originates from a study of T-cell memory formation after mild COVID-19. Study-level background: Largely donor-specific TCR clusters were found.

MiXCR, applied by TCRdb to the 5' RACE reads, yields one record per CDR3 protein. Among a few hundred thousand distinct CDR3 sequences listed, roughly 21% were seen once. This CDR3 is 15 amino acids long. Germline-derived CDR1 and CDR2 are DFQATT and SNEGSKA (reference sequence). Trimming shortened V by 3 bases and J by 7 bases, and 18 bases separated the two germline ends. The TCR was taken from a man aged 18 to 30 who had mild COVID-19 (a few samples of this study predate the infection). Cell type and time point are not known. The chain has TRBV20-1 and TRBJ1-4; D remains unclear. Source material: PBMCs or a T cell subset sorted from them (not recorded which). CDR3 sequence reads: CSARDTALIVEKLFF. CDR3 DNA sequence: TGCAGTGCTAGGGATACCGCTCTTATCGTTGAAAAACTGTTTTTT.